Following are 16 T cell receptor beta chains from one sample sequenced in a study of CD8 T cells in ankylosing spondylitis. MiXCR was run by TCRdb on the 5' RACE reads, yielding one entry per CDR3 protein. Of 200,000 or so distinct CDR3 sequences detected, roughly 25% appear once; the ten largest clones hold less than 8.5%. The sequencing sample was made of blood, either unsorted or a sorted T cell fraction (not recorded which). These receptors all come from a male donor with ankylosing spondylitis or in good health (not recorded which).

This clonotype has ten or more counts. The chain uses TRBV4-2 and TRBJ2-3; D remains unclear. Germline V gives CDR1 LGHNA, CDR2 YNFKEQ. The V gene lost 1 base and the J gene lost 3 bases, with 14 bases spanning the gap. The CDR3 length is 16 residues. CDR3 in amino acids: CASSQGEGSSTDTQYF. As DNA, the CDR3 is TGTGCCAGCAGCCAAGGTGAAGGAAGCTCGACAGATACGCAGTATTTT.

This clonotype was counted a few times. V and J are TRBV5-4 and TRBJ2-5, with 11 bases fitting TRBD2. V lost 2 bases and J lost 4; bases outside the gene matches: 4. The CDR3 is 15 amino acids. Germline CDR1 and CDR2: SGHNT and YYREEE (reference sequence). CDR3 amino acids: CASSLSGTSGETQYF. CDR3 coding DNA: TGTGCCAGCAGCTTATCTGGGACTAGCGGAGAGACCCAGTACTTC.

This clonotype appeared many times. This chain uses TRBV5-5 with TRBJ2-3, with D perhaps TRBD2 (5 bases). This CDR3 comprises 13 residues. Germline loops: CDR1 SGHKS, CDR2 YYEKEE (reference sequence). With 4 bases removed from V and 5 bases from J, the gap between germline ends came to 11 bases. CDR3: CASSTSRGDTQYF. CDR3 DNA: TGTGCCAGCAGCACGAGCCGGGGAGATACGCAGTATTTT. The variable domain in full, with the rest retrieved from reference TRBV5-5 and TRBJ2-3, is DAGVTQSPTHLIKTRGQQVTLRCSPISGHKSVSWYQQVLGQGPQFIFQYYEKEERGRGNFPDRFSARQFPNYSSELNVNALLLGDSALYLCASSTSRGDTQYFGPGTRLTVL.

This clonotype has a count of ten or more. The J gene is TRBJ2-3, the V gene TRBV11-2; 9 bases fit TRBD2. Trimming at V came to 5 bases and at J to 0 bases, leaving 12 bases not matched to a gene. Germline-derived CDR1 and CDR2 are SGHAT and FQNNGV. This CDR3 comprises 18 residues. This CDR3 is CASSGRLAAYISTDTQYF. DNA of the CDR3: TGTGCCAGCAGCGGTAGACTAGCGGCCTATATAAGCACAGATACGCAGTATTTT.

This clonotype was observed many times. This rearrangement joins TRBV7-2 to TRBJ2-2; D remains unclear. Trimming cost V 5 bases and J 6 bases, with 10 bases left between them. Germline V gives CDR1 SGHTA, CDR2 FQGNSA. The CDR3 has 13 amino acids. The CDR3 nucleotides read TGTGCCAGCAGCCACGGACCAGCCGGGGAGCTGTTTTTT. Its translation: CASSHGPAGELFF. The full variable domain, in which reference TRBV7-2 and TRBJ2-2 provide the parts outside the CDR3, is GAGVSQSPSNKVTEKGKDVELRCDPISGHTALYWYRQSLGQGLEFLIYFQGNSAPDKSGLPSDRFSAERTGGSVSTLTIQRTQQEDSAVYLCASSHGPAGELFFGEGSRLTVL.

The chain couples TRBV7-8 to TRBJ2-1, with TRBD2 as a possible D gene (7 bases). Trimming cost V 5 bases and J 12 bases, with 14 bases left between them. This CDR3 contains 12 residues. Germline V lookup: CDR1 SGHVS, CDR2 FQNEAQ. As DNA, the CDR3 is TGTGCCAGCAGCCCCGGACTAGGGGGGCAGTTCTTC. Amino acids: CASSPGLGGQFF.

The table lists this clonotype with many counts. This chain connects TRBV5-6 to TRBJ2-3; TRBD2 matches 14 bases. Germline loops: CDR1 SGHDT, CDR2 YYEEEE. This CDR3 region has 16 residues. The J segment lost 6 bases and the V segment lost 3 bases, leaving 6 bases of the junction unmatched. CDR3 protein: CASSWGTSGSLDTQYF. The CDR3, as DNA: TGTGCCAGCAGCTGGGGGACTAGCGGGAGTCTGGATACGCAGTATTTT.

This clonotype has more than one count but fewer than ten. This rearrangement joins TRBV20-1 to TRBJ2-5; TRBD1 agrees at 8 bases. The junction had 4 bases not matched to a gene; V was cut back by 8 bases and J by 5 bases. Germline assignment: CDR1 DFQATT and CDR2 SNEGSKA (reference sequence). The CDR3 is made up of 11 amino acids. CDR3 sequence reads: CSPRQGETQYF. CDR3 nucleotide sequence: TGCAGTCCGCGACAGGGGGAGACCCAGTACTTC.

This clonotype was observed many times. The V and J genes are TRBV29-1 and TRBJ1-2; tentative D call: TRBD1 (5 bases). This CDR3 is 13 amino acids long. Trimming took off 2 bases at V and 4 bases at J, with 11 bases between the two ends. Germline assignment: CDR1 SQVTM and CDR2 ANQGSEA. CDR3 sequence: CSVEPAGLYGYTF. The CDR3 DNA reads TGCAGCGTTGAACCGGCAGGGCTCTATGGCTACACCTTC.

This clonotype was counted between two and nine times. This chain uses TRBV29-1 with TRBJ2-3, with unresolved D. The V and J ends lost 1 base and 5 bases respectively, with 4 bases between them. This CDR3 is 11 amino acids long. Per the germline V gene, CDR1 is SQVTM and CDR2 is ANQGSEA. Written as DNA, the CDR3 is TGCAGCGTTGAAGGGGGAGATACGCAGTATTTT. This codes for CSVEGGDTQYF.

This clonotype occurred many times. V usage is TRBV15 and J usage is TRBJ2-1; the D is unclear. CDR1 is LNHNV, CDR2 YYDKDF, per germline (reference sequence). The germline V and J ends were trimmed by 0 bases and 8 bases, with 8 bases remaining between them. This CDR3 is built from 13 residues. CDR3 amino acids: CATSRDFRDEQFF. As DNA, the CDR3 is TGTGCCACCAGCAGAGATTTCCGCGATGAGCAGTTCTTC.

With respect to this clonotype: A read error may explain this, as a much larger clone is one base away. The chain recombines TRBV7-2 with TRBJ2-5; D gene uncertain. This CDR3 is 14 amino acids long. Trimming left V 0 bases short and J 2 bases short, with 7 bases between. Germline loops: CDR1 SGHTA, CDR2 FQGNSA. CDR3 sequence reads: CASSLAWFQETQYF. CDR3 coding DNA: TGTGCCAGCAGCTTAGCCTGGTTTCAAGAGACCCAGTACTTC. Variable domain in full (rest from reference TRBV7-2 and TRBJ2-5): GAGVSQSPSNKVTEKGKDVELRCDPISGHTALYWYRQSLGQGLEFLIYFQGNSAPDKSGLPSDRFSAERTGGSVSTLTIQRTQQEDSAVYLCASSLAWFQETQYFGPGTRLLVL.

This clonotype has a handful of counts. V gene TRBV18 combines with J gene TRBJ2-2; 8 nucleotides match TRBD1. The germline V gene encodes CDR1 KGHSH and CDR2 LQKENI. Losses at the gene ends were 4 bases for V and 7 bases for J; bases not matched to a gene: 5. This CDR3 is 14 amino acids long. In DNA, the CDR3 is TGTGCCAGCTCACGGACAGGGCTCATCGGGGAGCTGTTTTTT. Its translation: CASSRTGLIGELFF. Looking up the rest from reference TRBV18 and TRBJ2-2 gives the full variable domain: NAGVMQNPRHLVRRRGQEARLRCSPMKGHSHVYWYRQLPEEGLKFMVYLQKENIIDESGMPKERFSAEFPKEGPSILRIQQVVRGDSAAYFCASSRTGLIGELFFGEGSRLTVL.

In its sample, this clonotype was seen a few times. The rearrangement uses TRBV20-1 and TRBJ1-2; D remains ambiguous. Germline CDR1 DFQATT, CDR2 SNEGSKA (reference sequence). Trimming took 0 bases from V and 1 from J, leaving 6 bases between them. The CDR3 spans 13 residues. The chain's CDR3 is CSARDRNNYGYTF. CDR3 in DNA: TGCAGTGCTAGAGACAGGAATAACTATGGCTACACCTTC.

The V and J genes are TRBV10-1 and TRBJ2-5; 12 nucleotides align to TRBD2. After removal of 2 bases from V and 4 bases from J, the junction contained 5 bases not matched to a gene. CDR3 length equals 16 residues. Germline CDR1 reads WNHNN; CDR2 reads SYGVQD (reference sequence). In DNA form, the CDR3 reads TGCGCCAGCAGTGAGGCACTAGCGGGAGGTGGAGAGACCCAGTACTTC. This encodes CASSEALAGGGETQYF.

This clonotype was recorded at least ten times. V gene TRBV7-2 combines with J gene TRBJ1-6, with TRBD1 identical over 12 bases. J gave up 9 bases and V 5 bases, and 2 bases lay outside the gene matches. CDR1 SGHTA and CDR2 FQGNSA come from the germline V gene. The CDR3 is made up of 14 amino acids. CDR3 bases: TGTGCCAGCAGCAGGGACAGGGGGCCTTCACCCCTCCACTTT. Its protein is CASSRDRGPSPLHF.